The present T cell receptor (beta chain) was sequenced within a study of blood T cell repertoires in COVID-19. Repertoires were generated with immunoSEQ multiplex PCR, while TCRdb's copy carries only in-frame clones and drops some. The repertoire holds over 350,000 clones, with approximately 87% as singletons. From germline, CDR1 is SGHKS and CDR2 YYEKEE (reference sequence). The V gene lost 4 bases and the J gene lost 5 bases, with 12 bases spanning the gap. The CDR3 is 14 residues long. The gene calls are TRBV5-5 and TRBJ1-4; D is uncertain. Sequenced material: PBMCs or T cells enriched from blood (not recorded which). This receptor was identified in a woman in her 30s with acute COVID-19. CDR3 region: CASSPQNINEKLFF. The CDR3 DNA reads TGTGCCAGCAGCCCACAAAACATCAATGAAAAACTGTTTTTT.